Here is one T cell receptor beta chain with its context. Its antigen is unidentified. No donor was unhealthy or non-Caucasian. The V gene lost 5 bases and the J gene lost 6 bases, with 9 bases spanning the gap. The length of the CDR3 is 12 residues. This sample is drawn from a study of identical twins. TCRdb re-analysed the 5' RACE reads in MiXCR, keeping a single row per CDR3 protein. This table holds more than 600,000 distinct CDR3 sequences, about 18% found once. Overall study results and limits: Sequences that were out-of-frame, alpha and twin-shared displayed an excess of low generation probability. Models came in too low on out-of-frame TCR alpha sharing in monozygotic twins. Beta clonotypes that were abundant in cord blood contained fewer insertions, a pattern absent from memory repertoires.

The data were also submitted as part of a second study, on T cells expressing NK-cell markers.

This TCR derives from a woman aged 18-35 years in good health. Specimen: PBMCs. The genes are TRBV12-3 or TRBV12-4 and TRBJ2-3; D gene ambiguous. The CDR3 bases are TGTGCCAGCAGTAGGCTAAGGGATACGCAGTATTTT. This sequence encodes CASSRLRDTQYF.